The rows below give T cell receptor beta chains drawn from one sample of a study of cytomegalovirus exposure and HLA in healthy donors. Using immunoSEQ multiplex PCR, the repertoire was profiled, and TCRdb retains in-frame clones only, with some absent. This table holds nearly 200,000 clones, more than 75% found once. The source material was PBMCs. The receptor source for this set is a man aged 30 to 45 in good health and CMV-seronegative. The CDR3 runs from the conserved cysteine through the conserved F or W. A D gene is named only where the DNA matches it firmly. Not every row has a clone size; where given, it reads once, few, many or a size class.

D gene	clone size	V gene	J gene	CDR3 DNA	CDR3 protein
TRBD1	few	TRBV7-9	TRBJ1-1	TGTGCCAGCAGCCAAGGACAGGGGATAGGGAACACTGAAGCTTTCTTT	CASSQGQGIGNTEAFF
NA	NA	TRBV6-5	TRBJ2-2	TGTGCCAGCAGTTACTCTAGCCCCCTCAACACCGGGGAGCTGTTTTTT	CASSYSSPLNTGELFF
NA	NA	TRBV29-1	TRBJ2-3	TGCACCCTGGGGCTAGGCGATACGCAGTATTTT	CTLGLGDTQYF
TRBD2	NA	TRBV6-6	TRBJ2-1	TGTGCCAGCAGGGCCGGTCTAGCGGGGGGATACAATGAGCAGTTCTTC	CASRAGLAGGYNEQFF
NA	NA	TRBV18	TRBJ2-7	TGTGCCAGCTCCCACTCGAGGGAGGCCTACGAGCAGTACTTC	CASSHSREAYEQYF
TRBD1	once	TRBV10-1	TRBJ1-1	TGCGCCAGCAGTTTAGGGACAGCTCCTTTCCTAATGAACACTGAAGCTTTCTTT	CASSLGTAPFLMNTEAFF
NA	NA	TRBV6-5	TRBJ2-7	TGTGCCAGCAGTCCGACGGAGCGGTGGGACGAGCAGTACTTC	CASSPTERWDEQYF
NA	NA	TRBV5-8	TRBJ1-5	TGTGCCAGCAGCTTGGGTCCGGGGCAGCCCCAGCATTTT	CASSLGPGQPQHF
NA	NA	TRBV5-1	TRBJ1-1	TGCGCCAGCAGCGTTGGGGGTGGGGGGGCGGTGGACACTGAAGCTTTCTTT	CASSVGGGGAVDTEAFF
TRBD2	NA	TRBV4-2	TRBJ2-7	TGTGCCAGCAGCCCCTCTTTCCCAGCGGGAGGGTACGAGCAGTACTTC	CASSPSFPAGGYEQYF
NA	NA	TRBV12-5	TRBJ2-2	TGTGCTAGTGCTACCGACAGATCGAACACCGGGGAGCTGTTTTTT	CASATDRSNTGELFF
NA	NA	TRBV27	TRBJ1-2	TGTGCCAGCAGTGAACAGGGCCCTAGGGGCTACACCTTC	CASSEQGPRGYTF
TRBD2	NA	TRBV28	TRBJ2-1	TGTGCCAGCAGTTCCATAAGCGGGAGCTCCTACAATGAGCAGTTCTTC	CASSSISGSSYNEQFF
TRBD1	NA	TRBV5-4	TRBJ2-5	TGTGCCAGCAGCTCCTGGGGACAGAATAAACAAGAGACCCAGTACTTC	CASSSWGQNKQETQYF
TRBD1	NA	TRBV27	TRBJ1-2	TGTGCCAGCAGTTTTTCAGGGGGCCTAGGGTATGGCTACACCTTC	CASSFSGGLGYGYTF
NA	NA	TRBV11-2	TRBJ2-1	TGTGCCAGCAGCTTAATTCGAGGGCCCTCGAATGAGCAGTTCTTC	CASSLIRGPSNEQFF
TRBD2	NA	TRBV4-1	TRBJ2-1	TGCGCCAGCAGCCAAGAGGTGTCGACTAGCGGGGGATATGAGCAGTTCTTC	CASSQEVSTSGGYEQFF
NA	once	TRBV6-5	TRBJ1-1	TGTGCCACGCGGGACTTTTCTGAAGCTTTCTTT	CATRDFSEAFF
NA	NA	TRBV7-9	TRBJ2-5	TGTGCCAGCAGCTTATCTGCTCACGGGCGGGGTCAAGAGACCCAGTACTTC	CASSLSAHGRGQETQYF
TRBD2	NA	TRBV29-1	TRBJ2-1	TGCAGCGTTGAGGGACTAGCGGGTGCAAGCTCCTACAATGAGCAGTTCTTC	CSVEGLAGASSYNEQFF
NA	NA	TRBV12-5	TRBJ1-2	TGTGCTAGTGCCAACAGCAACTATGGCTACACCTTC	CASANSNYGYTF
TRBD2	NA	TRBV18	TRBJ2-5	TGTGCCAGCTCACCAGGACTAGCGGGGGGCTTGGGAGAGACCCAGTACTTC	CASSPGLAGGLGETQYF
TRBD2	NA	TRBV29-1	TRBJ2-1	TGCAGCGTCCAAGGAGCGGGGGGGCGGGGTGAGCAGTTCTTC	CSVQGAGGRGEQFF
NA	few	TRBV13	TRBJ2-5	TGTGCCAGCAGCTTACTGGCAGGGTTAGAGACCCAGTACTTC	CASSLLAGLETQYF
TRBD1	NA	TRBV29-1	TRBJ2-1	TGCAGCGGACGACAGGGGGTAAATGAGCAGTTCTTC	CSGRQGVNEQFF
NA	NA	TRBV5-3	TRBJ2-7	TGTGCCAGAAGCTTGGCGGGTAACGAGCAGTACTTC	CARSLAGNEQYF
NA	NA	TRBV6-5	TRBJ1-4	TGTGCCAGCAGTCCCAGGACAACTAATGAAAAACTGTTTTTT	CASSPRTTNEKLFF
NA	NA	TRBV29-1	TRBJ1-2	TGCAGCGTCGTAGACGGAGAAAACTATGGCTACACCTTC	CSVVDGENYGYTF
TRBD1	NA	TRBV5-1	TRBJ1-2	TGCGCCAGCAGCTTGGGAGGACAGGACTATGGCTACACCTTC	CASSLGGQDYGYTF
NA	few	TRBV5-1	TRBJ2-5	TGCGCCAGCAGGCCCGCCTGGGGTCGGGGAGAGACCCAGTACTTC	CASRPAWGRGETQYF
TRBD2	NA	TRBV2	TRBJ2-3	TGTGCCAGCAGTGGGGGACTAGCCCTGGAAGCGGATACGCAGTATTTT	CASSGGLALEADTQYF
TRBD1	NA	TRBV4-1	TRBJ1-2	TGCGCCAGCAGCCCAACAAACCCGGGACAGGGGGCCGATGGCTACACCTTC	CASSPTNPGQGADGYTF
NA	NA	TRBV7-2	TRBJ1-1	TGTGCCAGCAGCTTAGCTGGGGGGAGCACTGAAGCTTTCTTT	CASSLAGGSTEAFF
NA	NA	TRBV6-6	TRBJ2-2	TGTGCCAGCAGTTCCAACCCCTCGGTGAACACCGGGGAGCTGTTTTTT	CASSSNPSVNTGELFF
TRBD1	NA	TRBV5-1	TRBJ2-6	TGCGCCAGCAGCCGCTTGGGACAGGAAAGCTCTGGGGCCAACGTCCTGACTTTC	CASSRLGQESSGANVLTF
NA	NA	TRBV19	TRBJ1-5	TGTGCCAGTAGTATGATAAATTGGGACACTCGCAATCAGCCCCAGCATTTT	CASSMINWDTRNQPQHF
TRBD1	NA	TRBV6-1	TRBJ1-2	TGTGCCAGCAGGCCGGGACAGGGACAGTCGGGAGGCTACACCTTC	CASRPGQGQSGGYTF
TRBD2	NA	TRBV7-2	TRBJ2-7	TGTGCCAGCAGCTTAGGACTAGCGGAGTACGAGCAGTACTTC	CASSLGLAEYEQYF
NA	NA	TRBV6-5	TRBJ2-4	TGTGCCAGCAGTTACTCGGAAGGCAGGGGTAACATTCAGTACTTC	CASSYSEGRGNIQYF
TRBD1	NA	TRBV5-4	TRBJ1-2	TGTGCCAGCAGCTTGGGGGGGACAGGGAAGGACTATGGCTACACCTTC	CASSLGGTGKDYGYTF
NA	NA	TRBV7-2	TRBJ1-2	TGTGCCAGCAGGGGGGGGCCTTATGGCTACACCTTC	CASRGGPYGYTF
TRBD2	NA	TRBV9	TRBJ2-7	TGTGCCAGCAGCTCAGTGGGAGGGTCCTACGAGCAGTACTTC	CASSSVGGSYEQYF